What follows are 29 T cell receptor beta chains derived from one specimen sequenced in a study of blood T cells in healthy people across ages. With a J-beta primer mix and a sample-barcoded 5' primer, a second PCR ran about 6 to 11 cycles. TCRdb processed the 5' RACE reads anew with MiXCR; each CDR3 protein has one entry. This sample has around 1.1 million distinct CDR3 sequences; under 40% occur once, and the top ten carry around 13%. Specimen: blood. The receptors come from a man in his late teens or twenties in good health.

The chain uses TRBV7-2 and TRBJ1-1; TRBD1 aligns across 7 bases. The germline V gene encodes CDR1 SGHTA and CDR2 FQGNSA. There are 14 residues in the CDR3. The V segment lost 1 base and the J segment 9 bases; nucleotides outside the gene matches: 8. CDR3 nucleotide sequence: TGTGCCAGCAGCTTAGGGCAAGACAGGGTGAAAGCTTTCTTT. Protein product: CASSLGQDRVKAFF.

The CDR3 DNA sequence: TGCAGCACCGGGGCCGAATCAGATACGCAGTATTTT. Translating it yields CSTGAESDTQYF. The chain links TRBV20-1 to TRBJ2-3; D tentatively fits TRBD1 or TRBD2 (5 bases each). Germline V gene lookup returns CDR1 DFQATT and CDR2 SNEGSKA (reference sequence). This CDR3 has 12 residues.

J is TRBJ2-3 and V is TRBV10-3; 12 positions match TRBD2. V trimming: 6 bases; J trimming: 0 bases; junction bases outside the gene matches: 4. The germline CDR1 and CDR2 sequences are ENHRY and SYGVKD. The CDR3 extends over 16 amino acids. The CDR3 is CAIRPSGGASTDTQYF. As DNA, the CDR3 is TGTGCCATCAGACCTAGCGGGGGGGCTAGCACAGATACGCAGTATTTT.

V is TRBV20-1 and J is TRBJ1-1, with D uncertain. The ends were cut back, 3 bases at V and 3 bases at J, with 5 bases in the middle. Germline assignment: CDR1 DFQATT and CDR2 SNEGSKA (reference sequence). This CDR3 is built from 11 residues. The CDR3 loop is CSARVYTEAFF. The CDR3 DNA reads as TGCAGTGCTAGGGTGTACACTGAAGCTTTCTTT.

The chain employs TRBV12-3 or TRBV12-4 and TRBJ1-1; D might be TRBD1 (5 bases). Deletions cut 6 bases from V and 1 base from J, with 15 bases between. This CDR3 contains 15 residues. The CDR3 loop is CASRTADITNTEAFF. CDR3 nucleotides: TGTGCCAGCAGGACAGCCGATATTACGAACACTGAAGCTTTCTTT.

The rearrangement uses TRBV7-2 and TRBJ1-2, with TRBD1 as a possible D gene (5 bases). With 2 bases removed from V and 4 bases from J, the gap between germline ends came to 11 bases. The CDR3 consists of 14 residues. Germline CDR1 and CDR2: SGHTA and FQGNSA. The CDR3 DNA sequence: TGTGCCAGCAGCTTATACTGGGGCCCCTATGGCTACACCTTC. Protein product: CASSLYWGPYGYTF.

This clonotype was picked up a small number of times. This chain joins TRBV2 and TRBJ1-6; the match to TRBD1 covers 9 bases. CDR1 is SNHLY and CDR2 is FYNNEI in the germline V gene. With 7 bases clipped from V and 8 bases from J, the junction kept 3 bases outside the gene matches. The CDR3 extends over 13 amino acids. The CDR3 is CASTRTGDSPLHF. The CDR3 DNA reads TGTGCCAGCACTCGGACAGGGGATTCACCCCTCCACTTT. The whole variable domain, filled in from reference TRBV2 and TRBJ1-6, reads EPEVTQTPSHQVTQMGQEVILRCVPISNHLYFYWYRQILGQKVEFLVSFYNNEISEKSEIFDDQFSVERPDGSNFTLKIRSTKLEDSAMYFCASTRTGDSPLHFGNGTRLTVT.

This clonotype was seen at least ten times. CDR3 loop: CASSRGDPNYGYTF. DNA of the CDR3: TGTGCCAGCTCACGAGGAGACCCTAACTATGGCTACACCTTC. The chain recombines TRBV18 with TRBJ1-2; no clear D. CDR1 KGHSH and CDR2 LQKENI come from the germline V gene. The CDR3 is 14 amino acids. V lost 4 bases and J 0 bases, leaving 9 bases between the germline ends.

V is TRBV27 and J is TRBJ1-5; D is unresolved. The ends were cut back, 3 bases at V and 6 bases at J, with 18 bases in the middle. The CDR3 contains 16 residues. CDR1 and CDR2 from the germline V gene are MNHEY and SMNVEV (reference sequence). CDR3 protein: CASSFRLDQGRQPQHF. CDR3 coding DNA: TGTGCCAGCAGTTTTAGGCTGGACCAAGGGCGTCAGCCCCAGCATTTT.

V is TRBV20-1 and J is TRBJ1-5; TRBD1 might be the D (5 bases). Germline loops: CDR1 DFQATT, CDR2 SNEGSKA (reference sequence). V was clipped by 3 bases and J by 3 bases, with 21 bases between them. The CDR3 contains 17 residues. The CDR3 DNA follows: TGCAGTGCTAGTCGCCAGAAGGGGAGGCTATACAATCAGCCCCAGCATTTT. Amino acid sequence: CSASRQKGRLYNQPQHF.

As concerns this clonotype: The junction departs from germline at one end; a sequencing error may be responsible. This sequence joins TRBV3-1 and TRBJ2-5; 7 nucleotides align to TRBD1. The last part of the DNA fits TRBJ2-7 better; the J call may be wrong. Looked up from germline, CDR1 is LGHDT and CDR2 is YNNKEL (reference sequence). This CDR3 has 12 amino acids. This CDR3 reads CANSQTGDEQYF. The CDR3 region has the DNA TGTGCCAACAGCCAAACAGGGGACGAGCAGTACTTC.

This clonotype showed up just a few times. This rearrangement joins TRBV4-3 to TRBJ2-3, with 9 bases aligning to TRBD2. In germline, CDR1 is LGHNA, CDR2 YSLEER. This CDR3 has 15 residues. J was trimmed by 6 bases and V by 1 base; bases with no gene match: 5. The chain's CDR3 is CASSQGIAGDDTQYF. The CDR3 DNA sequence: TGCGCCAGCAGCCAAGGGATAGCGGGGGATGATACGCAGTATTTT.

The V gene is TRBV4-3, the J gene TRBJ2-5, with D possibly matching TRBD2 (6 bases). CDR3 length: 17 amino acids. Germline-derived CDR1 and CDR2 are LGHNA and YSLEER. V was shortened by 4 bases and J by 2 bases, with 20 bases between the two germline ends. The CDR3 DNA reads as TGCGCCAGCAGCCGGTGGGGGGACTGGAACGTTCAAGAGACCCAGTACTTC. It specifies CASSRWGDWNVQETQYF.

In DNA, the CDR3 is TGTGCCAGCAGTTACGTCAGGGATCGCGAGCAGTACTTC. This translates into CASSYVRDREQYF. The V and J genes are TRBV6-6 and TRBJ2-4; a weak D match, TRBD1 (5 bases). The J call may be mistaken, given a closer DNA end match to TRBJ2-7. Germline-derived CDR1 and CDR2 are MNHNY and SVGAGI (reference sequence). This CDR3 has 13 residues.

In the case of this clonotype: The junction departs from germline at one end; a sequencing error may be responsible. This rearrangement joins TRBV6-2 or TRBV6-3 to TRBJ2-3; TRBD2 is a possible D gene (5 bases). CDR1 is MNHEY and CDR2 is SVGEGT in the germline V gene. CDR3 length: 15 residues. The CDR3 spells CACSYGSGSTDTQYF. In nucleotides, the CDR3 is TGTGCCTGCAGTTACGGATCGGGAAGCACAGATACGCAGTATTTT.

V is TRBV18 and J is TRBJ1-2; D gene uncertain. CDR3 size: 15 residues. V shed 3 bases and J shed 2 bases, with 13 bases lying between them. Germline loops: CDR1 KGHSH, CDR2 LQKENI. The CDR3 region has the DNA TGTGCCAGCTCACCTTTACAGAGGTGGAACTATGGCTACACCTTC. Translated, it gives CASSPLQRWNYGYTF. The full variable domain, completed using reference TRBV18 and TRBJ1-2, is NAGVMQNPRHLVRRRGQEARLRCSPMKGHSHVYWYRQLPEEGLKFMVYLQKENIIDESGMPKERFSAEFPKEGPSILRIQQVVRGDSAAYFCASSPLQRWNYGYTFGSGTRLTVV.

As concerns this clonotype: A read error may produce the germline difference seen at one junction end. V is TRBV6-5 and J is TRBJ2-1; no clear D. The CDR3 extends over 16 amino acids. CDR1 is MNHEY, CDR2 SVGAGI, per germline. CDR3 DNA: TGTGCCGGCAGTTATGATTCCAAACCAGTCGACAATGAGCAGTTCTTC. It is translated as CAGSYDSKPVDNEQFF.

J is TRBJ1-1 and V is TRBV12-3 or TRBV12-4; TRBD1 matches at 8 bases. CDR3 length: 14 amino acids. Trimming took 4 bases from V and 4 from J; bases not matched to a gene: 5. The CDR3 DNA follows: TGTGCCAGCAGTTACCAGGGGGCGCGCACTGAAGCTTTCTTT. Its translation: CASSYQGARTEAFF.

The chain uses TRBV27 and TRBJ1-2; a possible D gene is TRBD1 (6 bases). Germline V gene sequence: CDR1 MNHEY, CDR2 SMNVEV (reference sequence). V lost 5 bases and J lost 4, with 17 bases in between. CDR3 length equals 15 residues. CDR3 loop: CASSLHTGSGYGYTF. The DNA for the CDR3 is TGTGCCAGCAGTCTCCACACAGGGAGTGGCTATGGCTACACCTTC.

The chain links TRBV7-8 to TRBJ2-3; 7 bases are shared with TRBD2. Germline trimming cut 4 bases from V and 2 bases from J; bases unmatched to any gene: 12. The CDR3 contains 17 residues. The germline V gene encodes CDR1 SGHVS and CDR2 FQNEAQ. The CDR3 DNA reads TGTGCCAGCAGCTCCCCTAGCGGCACACTCCTCACAGATACGCAGTATTTT. Translated, it gives CASSSPSGTLLTDTQYF.

The gene calls are TRBV6-1 and TRBJ2-3; D might be TRBD1 (6 bases). From germline, CDR1 is MNHNS and CDR2 SASEGT. This CDR3 has 13 amino acids. The V gene lost 7 bases and the J gene lost 2 bases, with 10 bases spanning the gap. The chain's CDR3 is CASTQGPTDTQYF. The CDR3 DNA sequence: TGTGCCAGCACCCAGGGGCCCACAGATACGCAGTATTTT.

This clonotype appeared a few times. The chain is built from TRBV12-3 or TRBV12-4 and TRBJ2-4; weak D call: TRBD1 (5 bases). Trimming cost V 3 bases and J 0 bases, with 9 bases left between them. The CDR3 loop spans 15 amino acids. The CDR3 sequence is CASSFGHLAKNIQYF. The CDR3 coding sequence is TGTGCCAGCAGTTTTGGACATCTAGCCAAAAACATTCAGTACTTC.

The chain combines TRBV6-2 or TRBV6-3 with TRBJ1-5; 9 nucleotides match TRBD1. Germline values: CDR1 MNHEY, CDR2 SVGEGT. This CDR3 is built from 15 residues. J gave up 4 bases and V 6 bases, and 7 bases lay outside the gene matches. CDR3 bases: TGTGCCAGCAGCCAGGACAGGGGAGAAAATCAGCCCCAGCATTTT. This sequence encodes CASSQDRGENQPQHF.

In this sample, this clonotype turned up a few times. The chain couples TRBV5-1 to TRBJ2-3, with TRBD1 identical over 7 bases. This CDR3 spans 14 amino acids. Germline CDR1 SGHRS, CDR2 YFSETQ. Trimming took 5 bases from V and 1 from J; bases not matched to a gene: 4. CDR3: CASRSTGGTDTQYF. In nucleotides, the CDR3 is TGCGCCAGCAGGTCTACAGGGGGCACAGATACGCAGTATTTT.

The chain combines TRBV4-1 with TRBJ2-2; D unclear. Germline lookup yields CDR1 MGHRA and CDR2 YSYEKL. Trimming took 4 bases from V and 2 from J, leaving 14 bases between them. The CDR3 runs to 16 residues. The CDR3 spells CASSRVSDANTGELFF. The CDR3 DNA reads as TGCGCCAGCAGCCGAGTATCAGATGCCAACACCGGGGAGCTGTTTTTT.

The sample holds a few counts of this clonotype. The chain recombines TRBV10-3 with TRBJ2-3; TRBD1 is a possible D gene (5 bases). Germline CDR1 ENHRY, CDR2 SYGVKD. The CDR3 totals 15 residues. V was clipped by 2 bases and J by 1 base, with 10 bases between them. CDR3 DNA sequence: TGTGCCATCAGTGAGCAGGGTATGCGCACAGATACGCAGTATTTT. Amino acids: CAISEQGMRTDTQYF.

The chain is built from TRBV10-3 and TRBJ2-1; 8 nucleotides line up with TRBD2. Germline assignment: CDR1 ENHRY and CDR2 SYGVKD. V was clipped by 6 bases and J by 0 bases; unmatched bases: 4. The CDR3 covers 15 residues. The CDR3 loop reads CAISLSGSSYNEQFF. CDR3 DNA sequence: TGTGCCATCAGCCTCAGCGGGAGCTCCTACAATGAGCAGTTCTTC.

The chain employs TRBV4-1 and TRBJ2-7; TRBD2 is a possible D gene (6 bases). Trimming shortened V by 2 bases and J by 7 bases, and 27 bases separated the two germline ends. Germline assignment: CDR1 MGHRA and CDR2 YSYEKL. CDR3 length: 18 residues. CDR3 sequence reads: CASSQLALVKARGNEQYF. In nucleotides, the CDR3 is TGCGCCAGCAGCCAACTAGCGCTCGTTAAAGCGAGAGGCAATGAGCAGTACTTC.

CDR3 sequence (DNA): TGCGCCAGCAGCCAAGATCTTGAGGGGGGCCGCACAGATACGCAGTATTTT. Translation gives CASSQDLEGGRTDTQYF. This sequence joins TRBV4-3 and TRBJ2-3; D is tentatively TRBD1 or TRBD2 (6 bases each). The ends were cut back, 0 bases at V and 1 base at J, with 14 bases in the middle. This CDR3 is built from 17 residues. Germline V lookup: CDR1 LGHNA, CDR2 YSLEER.